The clone carrying this T cell receptor (beta chain) was seen at least ten times. Its antigen remains unidentified. The sample originates from a study of neurological immune-mediated disorders. The germline gives CDR1 PRHDT, CDR2 FYEKMQ (reference sequence). The CDR3 runs 12 residues. Trimming removed 5 bases from V and 4 bases from J, with 8 bases in between. 5'RACE generated cDNA with 10-nucleotide random UMIs. Via MiXCR, TCRdb re-called the 5' RACE reads, giving one row per CDR3 protein. This table has under 80,000 distinct CDR3 sequences, 3.9% appearing once. Unsorted libraries came from 2 million PBMCs stored at -80 °C. Study results and limitations: None of the features examined (clinical or MRI) was associated with the multiple sclerosis repertoire cluster.

The source is a man aged 25 to 40 with multiple sclerosis. Sequencing was done on a sample of PBMCs. The rearrangement links TRBV13 to TRBJ2-5, with D unclear. CDR3 in amino acids: CASSQTAETQYF. The CDR3 DNA reads TGTGCCAGCAGCCAGACCGCAGAGACCCAGTACTTC. Full variable domain (outside the CDR3, taken from reference TRBV13 and TRBJ2-5): AAGVIQSPRHLIKEKRETATLKCYPIPRHDTVYWYQQGPGQDPQFLISFYEKMQSDKGSIPDRFSAQQFSDYHSELNMSSLELGDSALYFCASSQTAETQYFGPGTRLLVL.